This TCR beta chain derives from a study of patients and donors after allogeneic stem cell transplantation. Trimming removed 7 bases from V and 1 base from J, with 10 bases in between. Germline loops: CDR1 LNHDA, CDR2 SQIVND (reference sequence). The CDR3 is 13 amino acids. TCRdb processed the RT-PCR reads anew with MiXCR; each CDR3 protein has one entry. The sample has 390,000 or so distinct CDR3 sequences, 16% seen once. The receptor was isolated from a human donor who was either an allogeneic HSCT recipient or a stem cell or donor lymphocyte infusion donor (not recorded which). It is not recorded whose cells these are; they may come from a transplant donor. The genes are TRBV19 and TRBJ1-2; a weak D match, TRBD1 (6 bases). Sequenced input: blood, either unsorted or a sorted T cell fraction (not recorded which). CDR3 residues: CASNRDGNYGYTF. CDR3 coding DNA: TGTGCCAGTAACAGGGACGGTAACTATGGCTACACCTTC.